Shown below are 14 T cell receptor beta chains from a single sample sequenced in a study of T cells in Graves' hyperthyroidism and ophthalmopathy. Researchers took RNA transcripts and amplified the TCR beta CDR3 regions from them. HTBI primers were the set used in a first-round RT-PCR of the TCR CDR3. Using its own MiXCR run on the multiplex PCR reads, TCRdb lists one record per CDR3 protein. The table lists about 520,000 distinct CDR3 sequences, approximately 25% of them singletons, with about 11% in the top ten. Sequenced sample: blood. These TCRs come from a woman aged 25 to 39 with Graves' ophthalmopathy.

At least ten counts were recorded for this clonotype. CDR3 residues: CASSSRRGQETQYF. CDR3 in DNA: TGTGCCAGCAGCTCCAGACGGGGACAAGAGACCCAGTACTTC. The rearrangement links TRBV7-2 to TRBJ2-5, with a weak D call TRBD2 (5 bases). CDR3 size: 14 residues. Germline V gives CDR1 SGHTA, CDR2 FQGNSA. The ends were cut back, 4 bases at V and 2 bases at J, with 11 bases in the middle. The full variable domain, with the rest looked up from reference TRBV7-2 and TRBJ2-5, is GAGVSQSPSNKVTEKGKDVELRCDPISGHTALYWYRQSLGQGLEFLIYFQGNSAPDKSGLPSDRFSAERTGGSVSTLTIQRTQQEDSAVYLCASSSRRGQETQYFGPGTRLLVL.

This clonotype was detected only a few times. The gene calls are TRBV6-5 and TRBJ1-1; TRBD1 is a possible D gene (6 bases). V dropped 2 bases and J dropped 3 bases, with 19 bases sitting between them. The CDR3 consists of 17 residues. The germline gives CDR1 MNHEY, CDR2 SVGAGI. For the CDR3, the DNA is TGTGCCAGCAGTTACCCGCACAGGGCGATTATTGACACTGAAGCTTTCTTT. Its protein product is CASSYPHRAIIDTEAFF.

This clonotype was observed once. This rearrangement joins TRBV30 to TRBJ2-7; 8 bases agree with TRBD1. Trimming removed 4 bases from V and 3 bases from J; junction bases left unmatched: 5. The germline V gene has CDR1 GTSNPN and CDR2 SVGIG (reference sequence). CDR3 length equals 13 residues. The DNA for the CDR3 is TGTGCCTGGACGGTACAGGGGGGCTACGAGCAGTACTTC. It yields the protein CAWTVQGGYEQYF.

This clonotype came up many times. The chain couples TRBV14 to TRBJ2-2; D gene unclear. The germline gives CDR1 SGHDN, CDR2 FVKESK. V was pared by 3 bases and J by 3 bases, with 8 bases between. The CDR3 is 14 residues long. The CDR3 coding sequence is TGTGCCAGCAGCCAGGCCCTGTACACCGGGGAGCTGTTTTTT. Its translation: CASSQALYTGELFF.

The rearrangement joins TRBV15 to TRBJ1-1, with D perhaps TRBD1 (5 bases). This CDR3 spans 13 amino acids. CDR1 is LNHNV and CDR2 is YYDKDF in the germline V gene (reference sequence). Trimming cost V 5 bases and J 4 bases, with 11 bases left between them. The CDR3 protein is CATSARGATEAFF. DNA of the CDR3: TGTGCCACCAGCGCCCGCGGGGCCACTGAAGCTTTCTTT.

This clonotype was found many times. The J gene is TRBJ1-2, the V gene TRBV29-1, with D possibly matching TRBD1 (5 bases). The CDR3 contains 14 residues. Looked up from germline, CDR1 is SQVTM and CDR2 is ANQGSEA. V shed 7 bases and J shed 0 bases, with 15 bases lying between them. CDR3 region: CSARRQSTNYGYTF. The DNA of the CDR3 is TGCAGCGCCCGGCGACAGTCTACTAACTATGGCTACACCTTC.

Ten or more counts support this clonotype. This sequence joins TRBV7-2 and TRBJ1-5; maybe TRBD1 (5 bases). The CDR3 contains 15 residues. The V gene's germline CDR1 is SGHTA and CDR2 FQGNSA. Between the trimmed V and J ends, which lost 5 bases and 4 bases, there was a span of 15 bases. This CDR3 is CASSILSGSNQPQHF. In DNA, the CDR3 is TGTGCCAGCAGCATTCTCTCAGGGTCGAATCAGCCCCAGCATTTT. Looking up the rest from reference TRBV7-2 and TRBJ1-5 gives the full variable domain: GAGVSQSPSNKVTEKGKDVELRCDPISGHTALYWYRQSLGQGLEFLIYFQGNSAPDKSGLPSDRFSAERTGGSVSTLTIQRTQQEDSAVYLCASSILSGSNQPQHFGDGTRLSIL.

This clonotype was detected many times. This sequence joins TRBV30 and TRBJ2-5; D possibly corresponds to TRBD2 (6 bases). The CDR3 totals 13 residues. V was trimmed by 5 bases and J by 0 bases, leaving 10 bases between them. In germline, CDR1 is GTSNPN, CDR2 SVGIG (reference sequence). The CDR3 bases are TGTGCCTGGGGCCGGGACTACCAAGAGACCCAGTACTTC. Encoded protein: CAWGRDYQETQYF.

The chain carries TRBV29-1 and TRBJ1-1; weak D call: TRBD1 (5 bases). The V gene's germline CDR1 is SQVTM and CDR2 ANQGSEA. V gave up 4 bases and J gave up 4 bases, with 13 bases separating them. The CDR3 consists of 13 residues. CDR3 region: CSVGVGQGTEAFF. CDR3 DNA sequence: TGCAGCGTTGGGGTAGGTCAGGGCACTGAAGCTTTCTTT.

J is TRBJ2-7 and V is TRBV12-3 or TRBV12-4; D unclear. The CDR3 sequence is 15 residues long. V was pared by 6 bases and J by 5 bases, with 20 bases between. The chain's CDR3 is CASSPPPGDLHEQYF. In nucleotides, the CDR3 is TGTGCCAGCAGCCCGCCGCCTGGAGACCTCCACGAGCAGTACTTC.

There are many counts of this clonotype. This chain joins TRBV25-1 and TRBJ1-1; unclear D gene. The CDR3 has 15 amino acids. Germline V gives CDR1 MGHDK, CDR2 SYGVNS. Trimming pared 2 bases from V and 1 base from J, leaving 11 bases between. The CDR3 loop is CASSELTVENTEAFF. As DNA, the CDR3 is TGTGCCAGCAGTGAACTAACAGTCGAGAACACTGAAGCTTTCTTT.

This clonotype occurred many times. The chain employs TRBV7-9 and TRBJ2-5; TRBD1 matches at 7 bases. Germline lookup yields CDR1 SEHNR and CDR2 FQNEAQ (reference sequence). After removal of 5 bases from V and 1 base from J, the junction contained 4 bases not matched to a gene. CDR3 size: 14 residues. The CDR3 nucleotides are TGTGCCAGCAGCCCTGGGGACAGCCAAGAGACCCAGTACTTC. Translated: CASSPGDSQETQYF.

This clonotype was seen a few times. Since the CDR3 does not end with the conserved phenylalanine or tryptophan, this likely comes from a read error. The chain combines TRBV28 with TRBJ2-7, with 9 bases that match TRBD1. Trimming took 6 bases from V and 6 from J; bases not matched to a gene: 6. The CDR3 extends over 13 amino acids. From germline, CDR1 is MDHEN and CDR2 SYDVKM. The CDR3 loop is CASSGTGMSEQYL. CDR3 sequence (DNA): TGTGCCAGCAGCGGGACAGGGATGAGCGAGCAGTACCTC.

V usage is TRBV15 and J usage is TRBJ1-6, with 9 nucleotides matching TRBD1. Germline-derived CDR1 and CDR2 are LNHNV and YYDKDF (reference sequence). V trimming: 2 bases; J trimming: 10 bases; junction bases outside the gene matches: 6. The CDR3 is 15 amino acids. The CDR3 loop reads CATSRTGTGWSPLHF. CDR3 DNA: TGTGCCACCAGCAGAACCGGGACAGGGTGGTCACCCCTCCACTTT.